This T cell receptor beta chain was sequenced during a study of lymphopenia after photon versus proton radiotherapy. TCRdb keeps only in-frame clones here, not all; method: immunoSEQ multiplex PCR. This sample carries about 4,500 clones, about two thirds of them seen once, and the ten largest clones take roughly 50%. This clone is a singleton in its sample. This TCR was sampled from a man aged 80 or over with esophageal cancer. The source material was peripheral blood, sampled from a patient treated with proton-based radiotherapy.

In DNA form, the CDR3 reads TGTGCCAGCAGCGCGATGGGGATGGGGAGAGAGACCCAGTACTTC. Protein product: CASSAMGMGRETQYF. The gene calls are TRBV6-6 and TRBJ2-5, with D perhaps matching TRBD2 (5 bases). The V gene's germline CDR1 is MNHNY and CDR2 SVGAGI (reference sequence). V was cut by 6 bases and J by 4 bases, with 18 bases left in between. This CDR3 has 15 amino acids.